A selection of T cell receptor beta chains follows, all from one sample in a study of shared clonotypes between healthy human individuals. Profiled with immunoSEQ multiplex PCR; TCRdb holds only in-frame clones, not every one. The sample carries some 2.4 million clones, over 85% recorded once. The sequenced material came from naive CD4+ T cells from PBMCs. These TCRs come from a man aged 18 to 30 in good health. Some clones in this sample may be carry-over from other donors' samples. CDR3s include the opening cysteine and the closing phenylalanine or tryptophan. Size is stated for part of the rows, as once, few or many counts, or as a class when the clone is expanded.

CASSLPPGGALPNEQFF	NA	TRBJ2-1	17	TRBV5-1
CASSQEPAGEGSPLHF	NA	TRBJ1-6	16	TRBV4-1
CAWSVSFNQPQHF	NA	TRBJ1-5	13	TRBV30
CASSDSSYNEQFF	NA	TRBJ2-1	13	TRBV28
CASSSPITHEQYF	NA	TRBJ2-7	13	TRBV6-5
CAIRGPSRYEQFF	NA	TRBJ2-1	13	TRBV10-3
CASSVLSSERPTSYNEQFF	once	TRBJ2-1	19	TRBV9
CASRGEGLTYEQYF	NA	TRBJ2-7	14	TRBV28
CASSRSGGGSYNEQFF	NA	TRBJ2-1	16	TRBV28
CASSYRTGSVGNTIYF	once	TRBJ1-3	16	TRBV7-2
CASSDSAGKETQYF	NA	TRBJ2-5	14	TRBV25-1
CASSRSRDTGELFF	NA	TRBJ2-2	14	TRBV7-8
CASSFEVGGTEAFF	NA	TRBJ1-1	14	TRBV9
CASSLRTSGRVDEQYF	NA	TRBJ2-7	16	TRBV5-1
CASSVVRQGGEQFF	NA	TRBJ2-1	14	TRBV9
CASRTSGYEQYF	NA	TRBJ2-7	12	TRBV6-6
CASSFKESYNEQFF	NA	TRBJ2-1	14	TRBV5-1
CSVGGGSGNEKLFF	NA	TRBJ1-4	14	TRBV29-1
CASILGRRRGFNYGYTF	NA	TRBJ1-2	17	TRBV28
CASSPSSSTDTQYF	NA	TRBJ2-3	14	TRBV9
CASSDRGNQPQHF	NA	TRBJ1-5	13	TRBV25-1
CASSFSLTGLRTGELFF	NA	TRBJ2-2	17	TRBV5-1
CASSLEGPFGTGELFF	NA	TRBJ2-2	16	TRBV5-1
CATGLADYEQYF	NA	TRBJ2-7	12	TRBV28
CASSPRLAGVYEQYF	NA	TRBJ2-7	15	TRBV13
CASKLAGDSDTQYF	NA	TRBJ2-3	14	TRBV5-1
CASSSSTGGVYGYTF	NA	TRBJ1-2	15	TRBV7-9
CASSQRGGDPYEQYF	NA	TRBJ2-7	15	TRBV4-1
CASSKDPRLEAFF	NA	TRBJ1-1	13	TRBV6-1
CASSLLSTTLEAFF	few	TRBJ1-1	14	TRBV5-1
CASSQGAGFLLDTQYF	once	TRBJ2-3	16	TRBV4-3